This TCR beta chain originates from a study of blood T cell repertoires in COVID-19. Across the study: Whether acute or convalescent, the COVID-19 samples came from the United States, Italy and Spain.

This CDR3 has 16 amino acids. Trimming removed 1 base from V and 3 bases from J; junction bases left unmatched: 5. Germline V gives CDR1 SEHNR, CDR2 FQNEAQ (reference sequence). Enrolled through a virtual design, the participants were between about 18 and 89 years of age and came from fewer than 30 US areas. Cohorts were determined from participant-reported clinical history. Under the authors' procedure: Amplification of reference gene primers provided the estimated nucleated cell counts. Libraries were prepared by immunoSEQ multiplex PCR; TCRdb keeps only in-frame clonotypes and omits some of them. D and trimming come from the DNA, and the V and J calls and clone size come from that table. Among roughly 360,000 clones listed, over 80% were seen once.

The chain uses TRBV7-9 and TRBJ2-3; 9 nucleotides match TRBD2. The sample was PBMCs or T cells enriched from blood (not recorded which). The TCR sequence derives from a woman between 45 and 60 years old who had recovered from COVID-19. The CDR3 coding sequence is TGTGCCAGCAGCTTAGTTGTGGCGGGAGGGACAGATACGCAGTATTTT. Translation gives CASSLVVAGGTDTQYF. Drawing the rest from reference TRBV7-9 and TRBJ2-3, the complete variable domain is DTGVSQNPRHKITKRGQNVTFRCDPISEHNRLYWYRQTLGQGPEFLTYFQNEAQLEKSRLLSDRFSAERPKGSFSTLEIQRTEQGDSAMYLCASSLVVAGGTDTQYFGPGTRLTVL.